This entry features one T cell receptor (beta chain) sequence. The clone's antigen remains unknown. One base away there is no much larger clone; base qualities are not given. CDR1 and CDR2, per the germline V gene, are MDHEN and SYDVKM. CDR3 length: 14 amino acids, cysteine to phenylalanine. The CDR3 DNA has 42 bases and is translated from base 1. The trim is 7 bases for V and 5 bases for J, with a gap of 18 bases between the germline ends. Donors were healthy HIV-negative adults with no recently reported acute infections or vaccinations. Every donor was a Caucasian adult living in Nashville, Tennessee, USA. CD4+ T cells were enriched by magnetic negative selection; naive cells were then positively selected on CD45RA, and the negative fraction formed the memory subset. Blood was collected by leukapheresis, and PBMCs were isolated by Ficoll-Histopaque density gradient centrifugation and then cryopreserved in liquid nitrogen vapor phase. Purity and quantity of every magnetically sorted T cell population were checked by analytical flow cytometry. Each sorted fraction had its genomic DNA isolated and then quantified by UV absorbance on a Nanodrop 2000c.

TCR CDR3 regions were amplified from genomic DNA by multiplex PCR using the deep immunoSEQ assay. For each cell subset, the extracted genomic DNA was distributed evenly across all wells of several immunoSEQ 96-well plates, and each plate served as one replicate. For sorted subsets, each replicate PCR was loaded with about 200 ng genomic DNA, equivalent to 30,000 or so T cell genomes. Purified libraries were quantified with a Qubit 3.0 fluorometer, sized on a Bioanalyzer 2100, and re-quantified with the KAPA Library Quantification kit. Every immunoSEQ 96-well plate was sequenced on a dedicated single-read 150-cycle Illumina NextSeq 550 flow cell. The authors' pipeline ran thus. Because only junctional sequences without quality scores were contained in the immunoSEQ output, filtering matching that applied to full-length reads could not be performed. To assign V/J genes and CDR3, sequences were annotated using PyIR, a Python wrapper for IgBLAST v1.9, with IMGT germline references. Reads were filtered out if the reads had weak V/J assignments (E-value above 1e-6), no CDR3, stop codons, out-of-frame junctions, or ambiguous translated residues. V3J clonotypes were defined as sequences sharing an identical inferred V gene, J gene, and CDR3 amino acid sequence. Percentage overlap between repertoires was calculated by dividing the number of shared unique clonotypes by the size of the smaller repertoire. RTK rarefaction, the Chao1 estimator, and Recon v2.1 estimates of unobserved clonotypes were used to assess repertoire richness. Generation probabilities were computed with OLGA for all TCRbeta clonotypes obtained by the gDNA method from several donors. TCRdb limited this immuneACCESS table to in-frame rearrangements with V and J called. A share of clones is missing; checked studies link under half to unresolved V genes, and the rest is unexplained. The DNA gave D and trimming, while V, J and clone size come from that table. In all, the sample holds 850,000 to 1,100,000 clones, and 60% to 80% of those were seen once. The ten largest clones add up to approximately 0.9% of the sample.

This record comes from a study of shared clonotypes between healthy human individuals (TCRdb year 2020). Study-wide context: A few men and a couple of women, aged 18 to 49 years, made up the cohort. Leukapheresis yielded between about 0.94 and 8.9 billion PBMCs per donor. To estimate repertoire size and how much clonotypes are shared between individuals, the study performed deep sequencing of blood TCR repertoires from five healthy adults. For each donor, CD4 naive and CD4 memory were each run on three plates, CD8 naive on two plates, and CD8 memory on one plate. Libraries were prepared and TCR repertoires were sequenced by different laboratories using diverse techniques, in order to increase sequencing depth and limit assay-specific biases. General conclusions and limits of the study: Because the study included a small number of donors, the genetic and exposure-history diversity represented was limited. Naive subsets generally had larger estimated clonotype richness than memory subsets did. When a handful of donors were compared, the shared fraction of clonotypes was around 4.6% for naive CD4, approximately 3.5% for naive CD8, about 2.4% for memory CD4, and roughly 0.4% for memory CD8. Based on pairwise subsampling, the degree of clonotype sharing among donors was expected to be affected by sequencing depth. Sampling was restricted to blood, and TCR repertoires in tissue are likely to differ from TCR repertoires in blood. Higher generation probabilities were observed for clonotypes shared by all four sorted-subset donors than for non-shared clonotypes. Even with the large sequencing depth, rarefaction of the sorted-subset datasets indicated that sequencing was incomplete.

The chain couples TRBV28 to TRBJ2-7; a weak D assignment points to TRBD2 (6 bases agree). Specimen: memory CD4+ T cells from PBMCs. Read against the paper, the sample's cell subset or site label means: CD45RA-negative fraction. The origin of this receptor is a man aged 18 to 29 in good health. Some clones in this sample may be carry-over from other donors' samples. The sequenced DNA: TGTGCCAGCACGACGAGGGGAGGTAACGACGAGCAGTACTTC. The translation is CASTTRGGNDEQYF.